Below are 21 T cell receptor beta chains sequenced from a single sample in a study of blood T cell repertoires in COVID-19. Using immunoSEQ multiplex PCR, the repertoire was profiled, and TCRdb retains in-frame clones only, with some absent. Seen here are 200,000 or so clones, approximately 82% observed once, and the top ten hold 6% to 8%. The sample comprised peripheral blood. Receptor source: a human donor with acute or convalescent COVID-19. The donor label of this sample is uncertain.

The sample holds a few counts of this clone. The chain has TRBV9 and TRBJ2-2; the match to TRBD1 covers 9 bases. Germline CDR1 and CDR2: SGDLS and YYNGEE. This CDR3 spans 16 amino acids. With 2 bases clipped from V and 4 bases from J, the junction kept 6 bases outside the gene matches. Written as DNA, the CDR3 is TGTGCCAGCAGCGTCCCCGGGACAGGGAGCACCGGGGAGCTGTTTTTT. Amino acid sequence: CASSVPGTGSTGELFF.

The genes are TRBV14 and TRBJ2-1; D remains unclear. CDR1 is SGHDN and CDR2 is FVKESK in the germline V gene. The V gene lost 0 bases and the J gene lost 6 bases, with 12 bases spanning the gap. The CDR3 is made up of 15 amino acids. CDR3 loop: CASSQDYSPSNEQFF. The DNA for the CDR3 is TGTGCCAGCAGCCAAGATTACTCTCCCTCCAATGAGCAGTTCTTC.

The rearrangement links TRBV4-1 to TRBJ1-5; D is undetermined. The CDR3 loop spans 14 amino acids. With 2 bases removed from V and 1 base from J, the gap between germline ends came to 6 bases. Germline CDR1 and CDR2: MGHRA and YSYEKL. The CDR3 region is CASSQRESNQPQHF. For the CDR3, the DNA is TGCGCCAGCAGCCAAAGGGAGAGCAATCAGCCCCAGCATTTT.

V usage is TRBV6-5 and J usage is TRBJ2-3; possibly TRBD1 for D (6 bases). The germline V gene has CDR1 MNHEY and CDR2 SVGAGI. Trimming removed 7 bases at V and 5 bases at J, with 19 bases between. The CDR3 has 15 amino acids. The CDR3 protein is CASTLRQAAQDTQYF. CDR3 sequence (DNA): TGTGCCAGCACCCTGCGACAGGCAGCACAAGATACGCAGTATTTT.

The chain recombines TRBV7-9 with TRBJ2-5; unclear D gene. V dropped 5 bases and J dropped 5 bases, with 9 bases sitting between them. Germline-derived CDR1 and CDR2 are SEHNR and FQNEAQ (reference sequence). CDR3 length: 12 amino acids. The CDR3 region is CASSHDWETQYF. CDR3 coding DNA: TGTGCCAGCAGCCATGACTGGGAGACCCAGTACTTC.

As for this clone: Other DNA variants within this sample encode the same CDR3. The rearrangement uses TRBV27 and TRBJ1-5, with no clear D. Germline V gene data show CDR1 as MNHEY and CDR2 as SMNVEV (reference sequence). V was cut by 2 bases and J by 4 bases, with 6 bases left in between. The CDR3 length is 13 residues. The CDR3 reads CASSLRGNQPQHF. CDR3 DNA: TGTGCCAGCAGTTTAAGAGGGAATCAGCCCCAGCATTTT.

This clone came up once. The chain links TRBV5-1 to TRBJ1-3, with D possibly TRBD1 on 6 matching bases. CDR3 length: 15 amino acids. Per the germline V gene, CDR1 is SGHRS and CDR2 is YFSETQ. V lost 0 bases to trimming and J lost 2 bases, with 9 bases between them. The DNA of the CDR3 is TGCGCCAGCAGCTTGGGAGGGACAACTGGAAACACCATATATTTT. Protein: CASSLGGTTGNTIYF.

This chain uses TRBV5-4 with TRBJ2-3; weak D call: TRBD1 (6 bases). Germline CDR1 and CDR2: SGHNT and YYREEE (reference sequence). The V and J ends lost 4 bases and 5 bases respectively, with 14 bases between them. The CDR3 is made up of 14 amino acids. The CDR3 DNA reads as TGTGCCAGCAGCCGGGTACAGGGTGGAGATACGCAGTATTTT. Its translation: CASSRVQGGDTQYF. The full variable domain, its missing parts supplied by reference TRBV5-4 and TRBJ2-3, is ETGVTQSPTHLIKTRGQQVTLRCSSQSGHNTVSWYQQALGQGPQFIFQYYREEENGRGNFPPRFSGLQFPNYSSELNVNALELDDSALYLCASSRVQGGDTQYFGPGTRLTVL.

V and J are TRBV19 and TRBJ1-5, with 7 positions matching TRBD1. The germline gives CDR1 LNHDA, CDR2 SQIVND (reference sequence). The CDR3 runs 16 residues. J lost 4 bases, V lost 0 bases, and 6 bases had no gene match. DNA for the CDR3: TGTGCCAGTAGTATAGACGAGAGGGGGCGGAATCAGCCCCAGCATTTT. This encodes CASSIDERGRNQPQHF.

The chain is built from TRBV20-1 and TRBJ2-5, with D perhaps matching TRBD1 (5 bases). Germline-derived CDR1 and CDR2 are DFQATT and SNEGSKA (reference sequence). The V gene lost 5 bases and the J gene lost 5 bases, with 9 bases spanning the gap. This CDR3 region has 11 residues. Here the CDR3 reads CSAFRVETQYF. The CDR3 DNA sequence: TGCAGTGCTTTCAGGGTGGAGACCCAGTACTTC.

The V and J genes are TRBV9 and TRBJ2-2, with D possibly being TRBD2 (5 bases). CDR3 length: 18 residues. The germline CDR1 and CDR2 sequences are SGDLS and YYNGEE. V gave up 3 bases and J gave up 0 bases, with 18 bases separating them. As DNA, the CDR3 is TGTGCCAGCAGCGCTAGGACTGGCCAGTTCGCGAACACCGGGGAGCTGTTTTTT. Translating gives CASSARTGQFANTGELFF.

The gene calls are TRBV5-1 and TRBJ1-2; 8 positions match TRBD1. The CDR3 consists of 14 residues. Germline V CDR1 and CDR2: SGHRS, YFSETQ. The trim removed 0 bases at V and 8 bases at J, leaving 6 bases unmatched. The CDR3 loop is CASSLAATGEGYTF. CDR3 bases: TGCGCCAGCAGCTTGGCCGCGACAGGGGAAGGCTACACCTTC. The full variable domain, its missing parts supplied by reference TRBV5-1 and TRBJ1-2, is KAGVTQTPRYLIKTRGQQVTLSCSPISGHRSVSWYQQTPGQGLQFLFEYFSETQRNKGNFPGRFSGRQFSNSRSEMNVSTLELGDSALYLCASSLAATGEGYTFGSGTRLTVV.

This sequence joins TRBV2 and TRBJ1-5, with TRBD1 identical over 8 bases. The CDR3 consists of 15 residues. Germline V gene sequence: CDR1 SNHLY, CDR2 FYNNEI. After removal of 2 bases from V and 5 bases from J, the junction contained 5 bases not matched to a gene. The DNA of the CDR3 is TGTGCCAGCAGTGAATCGGACAGGGTTGATCAGCCCCAGCATTTT. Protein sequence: CASSESDRVDQPQHF.

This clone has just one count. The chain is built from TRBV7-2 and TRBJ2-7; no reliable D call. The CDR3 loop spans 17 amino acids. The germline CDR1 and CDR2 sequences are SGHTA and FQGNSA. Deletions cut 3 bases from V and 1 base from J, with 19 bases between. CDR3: CASSFGARRSVSYEQYF. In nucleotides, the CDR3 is TGTGCCAGCAGCTTCGGAGCGAGGAGATCGGTTTCCTACGAGCAGTACTTC.

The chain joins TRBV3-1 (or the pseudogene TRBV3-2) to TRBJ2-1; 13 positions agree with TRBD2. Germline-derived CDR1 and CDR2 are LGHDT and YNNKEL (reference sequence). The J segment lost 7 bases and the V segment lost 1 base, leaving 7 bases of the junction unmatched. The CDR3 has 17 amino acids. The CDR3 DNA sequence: TGTGCCAGCAGCCAAGGCGGGGGACTAGCGGGAATGAATGAGCAGTTCTTC. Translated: CASSQGGGLAGMNEQFF.

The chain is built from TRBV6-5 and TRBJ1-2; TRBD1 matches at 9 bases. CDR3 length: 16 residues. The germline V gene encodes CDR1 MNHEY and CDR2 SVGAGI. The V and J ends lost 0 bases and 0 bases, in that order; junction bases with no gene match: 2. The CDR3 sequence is CASSYSGQGANYGYTF. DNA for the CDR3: TGTGCCAGCAGTTACTCGGGACAGGGAGCTAACTATGGCTACACCTTC.

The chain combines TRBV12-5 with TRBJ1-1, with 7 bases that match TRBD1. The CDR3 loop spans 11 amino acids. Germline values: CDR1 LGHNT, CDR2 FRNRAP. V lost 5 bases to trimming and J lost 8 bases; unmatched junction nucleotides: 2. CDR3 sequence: CASGPDREAFF. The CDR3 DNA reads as TGTGCTAGTGGTCCGGACAGGGAAGCTTTCTTT.

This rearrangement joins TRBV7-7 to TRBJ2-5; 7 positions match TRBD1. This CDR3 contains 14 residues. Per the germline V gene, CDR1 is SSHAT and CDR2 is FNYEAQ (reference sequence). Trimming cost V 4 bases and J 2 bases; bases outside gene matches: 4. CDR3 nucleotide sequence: TGTGCCAGCAGCTGGGGACAGTCGCAAGAGACCCAGTACTTC. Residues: CASSWGQSQETQYF.

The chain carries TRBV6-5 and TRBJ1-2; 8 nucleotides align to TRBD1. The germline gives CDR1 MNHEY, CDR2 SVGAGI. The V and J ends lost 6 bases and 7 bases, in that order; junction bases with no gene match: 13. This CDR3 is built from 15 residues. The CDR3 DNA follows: TGTGCCAGCAGACCTGGACAGGGCGCGGATATTGGCTACACCTTC. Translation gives CASRPGQGADIGYTF.

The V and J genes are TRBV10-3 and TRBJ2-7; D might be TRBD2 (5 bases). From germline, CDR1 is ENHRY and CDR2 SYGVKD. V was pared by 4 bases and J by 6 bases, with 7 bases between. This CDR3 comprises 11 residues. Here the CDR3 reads CAISAGFEQYF. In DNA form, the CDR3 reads TGTGCCATCAGTGCGGGGTTCGAGCAGTACTTC.

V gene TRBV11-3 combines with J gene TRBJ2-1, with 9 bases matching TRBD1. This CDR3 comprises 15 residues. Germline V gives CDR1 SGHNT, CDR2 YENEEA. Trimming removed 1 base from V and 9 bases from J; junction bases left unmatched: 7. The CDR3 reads CASSLAGDRGSEQFF. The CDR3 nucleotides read TGTGCCAGCAGCTTAGCTGGCGACAGGGGGAGTGAGCAGTTCTTC.